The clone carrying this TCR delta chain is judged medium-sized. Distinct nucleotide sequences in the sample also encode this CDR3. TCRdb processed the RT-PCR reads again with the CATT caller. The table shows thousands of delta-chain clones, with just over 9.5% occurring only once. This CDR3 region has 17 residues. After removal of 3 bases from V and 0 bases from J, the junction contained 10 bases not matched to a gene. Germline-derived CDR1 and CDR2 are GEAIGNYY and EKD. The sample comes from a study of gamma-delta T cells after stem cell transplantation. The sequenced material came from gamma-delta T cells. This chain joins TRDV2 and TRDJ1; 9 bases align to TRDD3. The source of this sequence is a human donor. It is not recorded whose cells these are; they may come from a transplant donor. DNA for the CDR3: TGTGCCTGTGACGCCGTACTGGGGGACCCTGACACCGATAAACTCATCTTT. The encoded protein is CACDAVLGDPDTDKLIF.